The next 15 T cell receptor beta chains were all read from a single sample in a study of blood T cell repertoires in COVID-19. Profiled with immunoSEQ multiplex PCR; TCRdb holds only in-frame clones, not every one. The data hold a few hundred thousand clones, with roughly nine tenths observed a single time. The sequenced material came from PBMCs or T cells enriched from blood (not recorded which). The source is a woman aged 45-65 years who had recovered from COVID-19.

V is TRBV7-9 and J is TRBJ1-2, with 7 bases fitting TRBD1. This CDR3 comprises 16 residues. The V and J ends lost 1 base and 7 bases, in that order; junction bases with no gene match: 12. Germline-derived CDR1 and CDR2 are SEHNR and FQNEAQ (reference sequence). The CDR3 spells CASSLEGARGPSGYTF. CDR3 DNA sequence: TGTGCCAGCAGCTTAGAGGGGGCTCGCGGACCCAGTGGCTACACCTTC.

The V and J genes are TRBV15 and TRBJ2-1, with no clear D. The CDR3 is 13 residues long. V lost 3 bases and J lost 4, with 7 bases in between. Germline V CDR1 and CDR2: LNHNV, YYDKDF (reference sequence). The CDR3 DNA is TGTGCCACCAGCAGCTATGAATACAATGAGCAGTTCTTC. This encodes CATSSYEYNEQFF.

The rearrangement links TRBV11-2 to TRBJ2-1, with no clear D. The CDR3 contains 15 residues. Germline V lookup: CDR1 SGHAT, CDR2 FQNNGV. Between the trimmed V and J ends, which lost 0 bases and 0 bases, there was a span of 6 bases. The CDR3 DNA reads TGTGCCAGCAGCTTAGAACAGAGCTCCTACAATGAGCAGTTCTTC. It translates to CASSLEQSSYNEQFF.

This chain joins TRBV5-5 and TRBJ2-7; 10 bases line up with TRBD2. The CDR3 covers 14 residues. V trimming: 4 bases; J trimming: 2 bases; junction bases outside the gene matches: 3. The germline V gene encodes CDR1 SGHKS and CDR2 YYEKEE (reference sequence). The CDR3 sequence is CASSHTSGTYEQYF. DNA for the CDR3: TGTGCCAGCAGCCATACTAGCGGGACCTACGAGCAGTACTTC.

The chain uses TRBV2 and TRBJ1-1; a possible D gene is TRBD1 (6 bases). Germline-derived CDR1 and CDR2 are SNHLY and FYNNEI. V lost 10 bases, J lost 6 bases, and 27 bases lay in between. The CDR3 totals 16 residues. In DNA form, the CDR3 reads TGTGCCATCCATACCACGGCGGGGGCCTTCGGGGCTGAAGCTTTCTTT. Residues: CAIHTTAGAFGAEAFF.

This sequence joins TRBV2 and TRBJ2-5; 10 nucleotides agree with TRBD1. The CDR3 runs to 13 residues. Germline V gene sequence: CDR1 SNHLY, CDR2 FYNNEI. V shed 6 bases, J shed 4 bases, and the junction held 2 bases outside the gene matches. The CDR3 nucleotides read TGTGCCAGCAGGGGACAGGGGAGAGAGACCCAGTACTTC. This gives the protein CASRGQGRETQYF.

The chain employs TRBV9 and TRBJ1-2; 9 bases align to TRBD1. The CDR3 runs 16 residues. From germline, CDR1 is SGDLS and CDR2 YYNGEE. Trimming cost V 3 bases and J 8 bases; bases outside gene matches: 14. CDR3 in DNA: TGTGCCAGCAGCGAATATGAACCACAGGGGGCGGACGGCTACACCTTC. This encodes CASSEYEPQGADGYTF.

The chain combines TRBV21-1 with TRBJ1-1; the table's D call of TRBD1 was not tested on the DNA. TRBV21-1 is flagged as a pseudogene. The CDR3 is made up of 10 amino acids. CDR3 in DNA: TGTGCCAGCAGCAAAGGGCAGGCTTTCTTT. Translating gives CASSKGQAFF.

The chain recombines TRBV5-6 with TRBJ1-2; D gene ambiguous. The CDR3 covers 13 residues. The germline gives CDR1 SGHDT, CDR2 YYEEEE. V dropped 1 base and J dropped 8 bases, with 12 bases sitting between them. CDR3 in DNA: TGTGCCAGCAGCTTGTTCGGCACGAGGGGCTACACCTTC. Translating gives CASSLFGTRGYTF.

This chain joins TRBV10-3 and TRBJ2-1; 7 bases match TRBD1. This CDR3 spans 16 amino acids. With V trimmed by 2 bases and J by 4 bases, 8 bases remained unmatched. CDR1 and CDR2 (germline): ENHRY, SYGVKD. The CDR3 sequence: CAISEGRQGLYNEQFF. The CDR3 nucleotides are TGTGCCATCAGTGAGGGCCGACAGGGTTTGTACAATGAGCAGTTCTTC.

Regarding this clone: Additional DNA sequences in this sample encode the identical CDR3. This chain connects TRBV28 to TRBJ1-3, with a weak D call TRBD1 (5 bases). Germline V gives CDR1 MDHEN, CDR2 SYDVKM. This CDR3 comprises 14 residues. The V end lost 2 bases, the J end lost 0 bases, and 5 bases lay between the germline ends. The CDR3 sequence: CASSLDSSGNTIYF. Here the CDR3 DNA reads TGTGCCAGCAGTTTAGACAGCTCTGGAAACACCATATATTTT.

The count of this clone is one. This rearrangement joins TRBV5-1 to TRBJ1-1; D possibly corresponds to TRBD1 (6 bases). This CDR3 is 13 amino acids long. Germline V gene data show CDR1 as SGHRS and CDR2 as YFSETQ. Between the trimmed V and J ends, which lost 0 bases and 10 bases, there was a span of 13 bases. CDR3 in amino acids: CASSLERGSGAFF. The CDR3 nucleotides read TGCGCCAGCAGCTTGGAAAGGGGGTCGGGAGCTTTCTTT.

This clone was found once. The CDR3 spells CASSFDLNEKLFF. CDR3 sequence (DNA): TGTGCCAGCAGCTTTGACTTAAATGAAAAACTGTTTTTT. The chain uses TRBV7-2 and TRBJ1-4; D not certain. Per germline, CDR1 SGHTA and CDR2 FQGNSA. V lost 3 bases and J lost 5, with 7 bases in between. The CDR3 contains 13 residues.

The rearrangement joins TRBV5-1 to TRBJ2-1; D is ambiguous. The V end was cut by 5 bases, the J end by 3 bases, with 12 bases between. The CDR3 has 14 amino acids. The V gene's germline CDR1 is SGHRS and CDR2 YFSETQ. CDR3 protein: CASSLASGYNEQFF. The CDR3 region has the DNA TGCGCCAGCAGTTTAGCATCCGGCTACAATGAGCAGTTCTTC.

A word on this clone: The same CDR3 also results from other DNA sequences found in this sample. V and J are TRBV2 and TRBJ1-1; 7 nucleotides align to TRBD1. The CDR3 runs to 13 residues. The junction had 4 bases not matched to a gene; V was cut back by 9 bases and J by 0 bases. Germline V gives CDR1 SNHLY, CDR2 FYNNEI. CDR3 coding DNA: TGTGCCAGTAGACAGGGATTGAACACTGAAGCTTTCTTT. Its translation is CASRQGLNTEAFF.